The next 26 T cell receptor beta chains were all read from a single sample in a study of cytomegalovirus exposure and HLA in healthy donors. Use of 60 Vbeta and 13 Jbeta primers characterized the PCR. Assay used: immunoSEQ multiplex PCR; TCRdb lists only in-frame clones, some missing. Of 90,000 to 100,000 clones listed, approximately 77% are singletons. Sequenced input: PBMCs. These TCRs come from a female donor in good health and CMV-seronegative.

The genes are TRBV9 and TRBJ2-7, with D tentatively TRBD1 (6 bases). The V and J ends lost 4 bases and 3 bases respectively, with 20 bases between them. This CDR3 spans 16 amino acids. CDR1 is SGDLS and CDR2 is YYNGEE in the germline V gene. For the CDR3, the DNA is TGTGCCAGCAGCCCCCTTGGTAGGACAGCAGACTACGAGCAGTACTTC. Encoded protein: CASSPLGRTADYEQYF.

This chain uses TRBV29-1 with TRBJ2-2; the match to TRBD2 covers 8 bases. Germline trimming cut 3 bases from V and 5 bases from J; bases unmatched to any gene: 5. The CDR3 sequence is 14 residues long. Germline-derived CDR1 and CDR2 are SQVTM and ANQGSEA. CDR3 amino acids: CSVESGRGTGELFF. The CDR3, as DNA: TGCAGCGTTGAGAGCGGGAGAGGGACCGGGGAGCTGTTTTTT.

This sequence joins TRBV20-1 and TRBJ1-1; D gene unclear. This CDR3 is built from 10 residues. V dropped 5 bases and J dropped 3 bases, with 4 bases sitting between them. CDR1 and CDR2 from the germline V gene are DFQATT and SNEGSKA (reference sequence). In DNA form, the CDR3 reads TGCAGTGCTCTCCACACTGAAGCTTTCTTT. This gives the protein CSALHTEAFF.

The sample holds one count of this clone. J is TRBJ1-2 and V is TRBV18; 8 bases are shared with TRBD1. Per the germline V gene, CDR1 is KGHSH and CDR2 is LQKENI. The CDR3 is 15 amino acids. Trimming removed 3 bases from V and 3 bases from J; junction bases left unmatched: 6. CDR3 sequence: CASSPNRGIDYGYTF. CDR3 nucleotides: TGTGCCAGCTCACCGAACAGGGGGATAGACTATGGCTACACCTTC.

The chain links TRBV2 to TRBJ2-2; possible D gene TRBD2, 6 bases. Germline assignment: CDR1 SNHLY and CDR2 FYNNEI. Between the trimmed V and J ends, which lost 8 bases and 1 base, there was a span of 8 bases. There are 13 residues in the CDR3. The CDR3 here is CASGRLNTGELFF. Written as DNA, the CDR3 is TGTGCCAGCGGGAGGCTGAACACCGGGGAGCTGTTTTTT.

This chain uses TRBV11-1 with TRBJ1-3, with a tentative D call TRBD1 (5 bases). The ends were cut back, 2 bases at V and 3 bases at J, with 8 bases in the middle. Germline V gives CDR1 SGHAT, CDR2 FQDESV (reference sequence). The CDR3 consists of 14 residues. The CDR3 DNA reads as TGTGCCAGCAGCTTATGGGGCGGTGGAAACACCATATATTTT. Protein sequence: CASSLWGGGNTIYF.

This chain joins TRBV6-6 and TRBJ2-5, with TRBD1 identical over 8 bases. The J segment lost 7 bases and the V segment lost 6 bases, leaving 10 bases of the junction unmatched. From germline, CDR1 is MNHNY and CDR2 SVGAGI (reference sequence). The CDR3 is 14 residues long. This CDR3 is CASSRGQGYGTQYF. The CDR3 nucleotides read TGTGCCAGCAGCCGTGGACAGGGTTACGGGACCCAGTACTTC.

This clone was counted a single time. The sample contains more than one DNA sequence encoding this CDR3. The V and J genes are TRBV2 and TRBJ2-7; 9 positions agree with TRBD2. Germline V gene sequence: CDR1 SNHLY, CDR2 FYNNEI. This CDR3 is built from 15 residues. The V and J ends lost 0 bases and 2 bases, in that order; junction bases with no gene match: 2. The CDR3 here is CASSEASGGPYEQYF. CDR3 nucleotides: TGTGCCAGCAGTGAAGCTAGCGGGGGTCCCTACGAGCAGTACTTC.

The chain has TRBV27 and TRBJ2-1; 15 bases map to TRBD2. CDR3 length equals 20 residues. The junction had 10 bases not matched to a gene; V was cut back by 4 bases and J by 0 bases. The germline V gene has CDR1 MNHEY and CDR2 SMNVEV (reference sequence). CDR3 region: CASSSLGLAGGPSSYNEQFF. CDR3 DNA sequence: TGTGCCAGCAGTTCTCTCGGACTAGCGGGGGGGCCGAGCTCCTACAATGAGCAGTTCTTC.

The genes are TRBV2 and TRBJ1-3; D is unclear. CDR3 size: 15 residues. The germline CDR1 and CDR2 sequences are SNHLY and FYNNEI. With 3 bases removed from V and 0 bases from J, the gap between germline ends came to 9 bases. The CDR3 loop is CASSDWADSGNTIYF. CDR3 bases: TGTGCCAGCAGTGATTGGGCAGACTCTGGAAACACCATATATTTT. The full variable domain, rest sourced from reference TRBV2 and TRBJ1-3, is EPEVTQTPSHQVTQMGQEVILRCVPISNHLYFYWYRQILGQKVEFLVSFYNNEISEKSEIFDDQFSVERPDGSNFTLKIRSTKLEDSAMYFCASSDWADSGNTIYFGEGSWLTVV.

The rearrangement links TRBV5-1 to TRBJ2-2; TRBD2 agrees at 9 bases. Germline values: CDR1 SGHRS, CDR2 YFSETQ. The ends lost 0 bases at V and 8 bases at J; junction bases unmatched: 5. The CDR3 spans 15 residues. The CDR3 nucleotides read TGCGCCAGCAGCTTGGAACTAGCGGGTGGAGGGGAGCTGTTTTTT. It yields the protein CASSLELAGGGELFF.

The chain links TRBV10-2 to TRBJ1-5, with D hard to call. CDR1 and CDR2 (germline): WSHSY, SAAADI. The CDR3 spans 14 residues. The V and J ends lost 5 bases and 7 bases respectively, with 15 bases between them. Here the CDR3 reads CASSFGSAGQPQHF. The CDR3 bases are TGCGCCAGCAGTTTCGGGTCGGCTGGGCAGCCCCAGCATTTT.

The J gene is TRBJ1-3, the V gene TRBV7-9, with 8 bases lining up with TRBD1. Germline V gene sequence: CDR1 SEHNR, CDR2 FQNEAQ (reference sequence). V dropped 5 bases and J dropped 2; count of bases not matched to a gene: 11. The CDR3 covers 17 residues. This chain's CDR3 is CASSAKTGALPGNTIYF. CDR3 sequence (DNA): TGTGCCAGCAGCGCTAAGACAGGGGCTCTCCCTGGAAACACCATATATTTT.

The chain uses TRBV13 and TRBJ2-2; possibly TRBD2 for D (6 bases). V lost 0 bases and J 4 bases, leaving 18 bases between the germline ends. CDR1 is PRHDT, CDR2 FYEKMQ, per germline (reference sequence). This CDR3 region has 18 residues. Here the CDR3 reads CASSLGGGGAPRTGELFF. CDR3 coding DNA: TGTGCCAGCAGCTTAGGCGGCGGAGGGGCTCCTCGCACCGGGGAGCTGTTTTTT.

This chain uses TRBV29-1 with TRBJ1-2; maybe TRBD1 (5 bases). V was trimmed by 7 bases and J by 7 bases, leaving 16 bases between them. The CDR3 is 12 residues long. Germline CDR1 is SQVTM and CDR2 is ANQGSEA. The CDR3 DNA follows: TGCAGCGCGGCGAGCCTAAGGGGTGGCTACACCTTC. Translated, it gives CSAASLRGGYTF.

V gene TRBV6-5 combines with J gene TRBJ2-7, with 7 positions matching TRBD1. Per the germline V gene, CDR1 is MNHEY and CDR2 is SVGAGI. CDR3 length: 15 amino acids. V was clipped by 7 bases and J by 1 base; unmatched bases: 10. CDR3 loop: CASKKDRDPSYEQYF. The CDR3 nucleotides are TGTGCCAGCAAAAAAGACAGGGACCCATCCTACGAGCAGTACTTC.

V is TRBV9 and J is TRBJ2-3, with 8 bases matching TRBD2. Germline lookup yields CDR1 SGDLS and CDR2 YYNGEE. V shed 4 bases and J 1 base; nucleotides not matched to a gene: 8. The CDR3 is 16 residues long. CDR3 nucleotide sequence: TGTGCCAGCAGCACCCTCACTAGCGGAGGCACAGATACGCAGTATTTT. This codes for CASSTLTSGGTDTQYF.

V is TRBV29-1 and J is TRBJ2-7, with D possibly TRBD1 on 5 matching bases. Germline CDR1 reads SQVTM; CDR2 reads ANQGSEA. V lost 4 bases, J lost 1 base, and 11 bases lay in between. CDR3 length: 13 residues. The CDR3 sequence: CSVAPRASYEQYF. In DNA, the CDR3 is TGCAGCGTTGCACCCAGGGCATCCTACGAGCAGTACTTC.

The CDR3 region has the DNA TGTGCCAGCAGAGACAGGGGCCAGGGAGAGACCCAGTACTTC. Its protein is CASRDRGQGETQYF. The chain employs TRBV28 and TRBJ2-5, with 8 bases lining up with TRBD1. Per germline, CDR1 MDHEN and CDR2 SYDVKM. The CDR3 has 14 amino acids. J was trimmed by 4 bases and V by 6 bases; bases with no gene match: 7.

This chain links TRBV19 with TRBJ1-5; the D is unclear. Germline CDR1 reads LNHDA; CDR2 reads SQIVND (reference sequence). V gave up 1 base and J gave up 9 bases, with 10 bases separating them. This CDR3 comprises 13 residues. The CDR3 spells CASSIGRRGPQHF. In nucleotides, the CDR3 is TGTGCCAGTAGTATAGGTCGACGGGGGCCCCAGCATTTT.

The CDR3 nucleotides are TGTGCCAGTAGTACAACAGAGATCTCAGATTCACCCCTCCACTTT. This sequence encodes CASSTTEISDSPLHF. This chain joins TRBV19 and TRBJ1-6, with no clear D. Trimming took 4 bases from V and 8 from J, leaving 15 bases between them. Germline V gene lookup returns CDR1 LNHDA and CDR2 SQIVND (reference sequence). CDR3 length: 15 amino acids.

This clone was recorded only once. The V gene is TRBV6-1, the J gene TRBJ2-3; D not resolved. CDR3 length equals 13 residues. Germline CDR1 reads MNHNS; CDR2 reads SASEGT. The V and J ends lost 7 bases and 4 bases respectively, with 12 bases between them. This chain's CDR3 is CASNRRGSDTQYF. CDR3 bases: TGTGCCAGCAACCGGAGAGGCTCAGATACGCAGTATTTT.

The V gene is TRBV9, the J gene TRBJ2-6, with D possibly being TRBD1 (6 bases). The CDR3 totals 15 residues. Trimming took 2 bases from V and 8 from J, leaving 14 bases between them. Looked up from germline, CDR1 is SGDLS and CDR2 is YYNGEE. CDR3 in amino acids: CASSVARGKPNVLTF. CDR3 bases: TGTGCCAGCAGCGTGGCCAGGGGTAAGCCCAACGTCCTGACTTTC.

DNA of the CDR3: TGTGCCAGCAGCATCGGGACAGGGGGATCCTATGGCTACACCTTC. Translating gives CASSIGTGGSYGYTF. The chain couples TRBV13 to TRBJ1-2, with 11 nucleotides matching TRBD1. V dropped 5 bases and J dropped 4; count of bases not matched to a gene: 6. The CDR3 spans 15 residues. CDR1 and CDR2 (germline): PRHDT, FYEKMQ (reference sequence).

This clone has more than one count but fewer than ten. The CDR3 sequence is CASSHTGARPEAFF. CDR3 in DNA: TGCGCCAGCAGCCACACAGGAGCGCGCCCTGAAGCTTTCTTT. This chain connects TRBV4-3 to TRBJ1-1, with D possibly matching TRBD1 (5 bases). Germline CDR1 reads LGHNA; CDR2 reads YSLEER. This CDR3 region has 14 residues. Trimming left V 3 bases short and J 6 bases short, with 14 bases between.

The J gene is TRBJ2-1, the V gene TRBV7-8; 8 bases align to TRBD1. The CDR3 is made up of 15 amino acids. The germline gives CDR1 SGHVS, CDR2 FQNEAQ. J was trimmed by 4 bases and V by 5 bases; bases with no gene match: 7. As DNA, the CDR3 is TGTGCCAGCAGCCGCCAGGGGGCGGTATACAATGAGCAGTTCTTC. Residues: CASSRQGAVYNEQFF. Variable domain in full (rest from reference TRBV7-8 and TRBJ2-1): GAGVSQSPRYKVAKRGQDVALRCDPISGHVSLFWYQQALGQGPEFLTYFQNEAQLDKSGLPSDRFFAERPEGSVSTLKIQRTQQEDSAVYLCASSRQGAVYNEQFFGPGTRLTVL.